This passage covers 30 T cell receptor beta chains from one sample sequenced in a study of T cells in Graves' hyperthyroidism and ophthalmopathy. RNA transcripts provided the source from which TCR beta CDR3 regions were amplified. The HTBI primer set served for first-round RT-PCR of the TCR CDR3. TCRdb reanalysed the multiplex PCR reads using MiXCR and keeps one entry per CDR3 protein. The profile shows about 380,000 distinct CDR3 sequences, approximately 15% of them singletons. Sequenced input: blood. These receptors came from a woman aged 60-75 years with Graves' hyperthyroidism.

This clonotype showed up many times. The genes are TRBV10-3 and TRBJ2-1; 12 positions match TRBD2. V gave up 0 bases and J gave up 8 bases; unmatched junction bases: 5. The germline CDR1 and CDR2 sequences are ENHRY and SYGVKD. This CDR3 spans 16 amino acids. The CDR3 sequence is CAISESGTSGSDEQFF. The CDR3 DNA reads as TGTGCCATCAGTGAGTCGGGGACTAGCGGGTCGGATGAGCAGTTCTTC.

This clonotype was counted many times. In DNA form, the CDR3 reads TGCAGTGCTAGAACCCAGGGGGACTATGGCTACACCTTC. Translated: CSARTQGDYGYTF. V and J are TRBV20-1 and TRBJ1-2; 7 nucleotides match TRBD1. The CDR3 totals 13 residues. V gave up 2 bases and J gave up 3 bases; unmatched junction bases: 3. Germline V gives CDR1 DFQATT, CDR2 SNEGSKA (reference sequence).

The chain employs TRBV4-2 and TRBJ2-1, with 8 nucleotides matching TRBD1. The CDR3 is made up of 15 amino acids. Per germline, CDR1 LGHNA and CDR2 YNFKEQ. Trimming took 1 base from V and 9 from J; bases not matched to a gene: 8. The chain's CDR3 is CASSQAGGTGGEQFF. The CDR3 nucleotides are TGTGCCAGCAGCCAAGCCGGAGGGACAGGCGGTGAGCAGTTCTTC.

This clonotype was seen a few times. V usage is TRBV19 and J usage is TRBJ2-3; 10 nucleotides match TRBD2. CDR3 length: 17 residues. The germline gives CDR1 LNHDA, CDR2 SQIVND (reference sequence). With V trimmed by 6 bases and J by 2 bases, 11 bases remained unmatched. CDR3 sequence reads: CASSRTSGGGYTDTQYF. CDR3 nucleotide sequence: TGTGCCAGTAGCAGGACTAGCGGCGGGGGATACACAGATACGCAGTATTTT.

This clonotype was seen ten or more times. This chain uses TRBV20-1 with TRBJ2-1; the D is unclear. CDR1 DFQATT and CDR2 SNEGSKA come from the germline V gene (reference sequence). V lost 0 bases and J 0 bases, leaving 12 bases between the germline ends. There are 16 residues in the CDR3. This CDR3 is CSARDLAASSYNEQFF. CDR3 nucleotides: TGCAGTGCTAGAGATCTGGCGGCCAGCTCCTACAATGAGCAGTTCTTC.

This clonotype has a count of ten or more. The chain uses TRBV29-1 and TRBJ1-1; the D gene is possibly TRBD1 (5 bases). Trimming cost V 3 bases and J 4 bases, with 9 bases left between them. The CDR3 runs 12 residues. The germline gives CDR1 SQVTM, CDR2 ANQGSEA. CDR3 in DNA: TGCAGCGTTGAGGGGCTACGCACTGAAGCTTTCTTT. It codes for CSVEGLRTEAFF.

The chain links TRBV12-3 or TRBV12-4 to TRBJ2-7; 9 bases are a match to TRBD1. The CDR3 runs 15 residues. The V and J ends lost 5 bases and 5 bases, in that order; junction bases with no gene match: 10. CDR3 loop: CASSQGQGMGNEQYF. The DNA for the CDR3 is TGTGCCAGCAGTCAAGGACAGGGGATGGGCAACGAGCAGTACTTC.

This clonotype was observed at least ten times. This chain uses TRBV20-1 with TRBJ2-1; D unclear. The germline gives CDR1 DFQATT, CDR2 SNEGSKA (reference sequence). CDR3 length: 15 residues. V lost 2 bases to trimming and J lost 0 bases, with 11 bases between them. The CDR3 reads CSARRIESSYNEQFF. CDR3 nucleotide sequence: TGCAGTGCTAGAAGGATAGAAAGCTCCTACAATGAGCAGTTCTTC.

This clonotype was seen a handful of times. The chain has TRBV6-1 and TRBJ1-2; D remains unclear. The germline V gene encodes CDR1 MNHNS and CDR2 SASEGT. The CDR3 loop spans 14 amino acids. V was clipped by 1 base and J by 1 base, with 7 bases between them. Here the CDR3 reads CASSEVRINYGYTF. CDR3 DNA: TGTGCCAGCAGTGAAGTCCGAATTAACTATGGCTACACCTTC.

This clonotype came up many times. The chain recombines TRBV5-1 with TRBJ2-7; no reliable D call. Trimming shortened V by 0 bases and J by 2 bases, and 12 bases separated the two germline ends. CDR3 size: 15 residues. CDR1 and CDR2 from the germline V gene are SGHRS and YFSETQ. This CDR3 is CASSLAFDKTYEQYF. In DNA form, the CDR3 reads TGCGCCAGCAGCTTGGCCTTTGACAAGACCTACGAGCAGTACTTC.

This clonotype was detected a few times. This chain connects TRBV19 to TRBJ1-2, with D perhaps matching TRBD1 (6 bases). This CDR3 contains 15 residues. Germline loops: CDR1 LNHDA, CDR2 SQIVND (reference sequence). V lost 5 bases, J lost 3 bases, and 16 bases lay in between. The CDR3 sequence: CASSPPGVFYYGYTF. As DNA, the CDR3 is TGTGCCAGTAGTCCTCCAGGGGTGTTCTACTATGGCTACACCTTC. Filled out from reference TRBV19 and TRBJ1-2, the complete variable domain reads DGGITQSPKYLFRKEGQNVTLSCEQNLNHDAMYWYRQDPGQGLRLIYYSQIVNDFQKGDIAEGYSVSREKKESFPLTVTSAQKNPTAFYLCASSPPGVFYYGYTFGSGTRLTVV.

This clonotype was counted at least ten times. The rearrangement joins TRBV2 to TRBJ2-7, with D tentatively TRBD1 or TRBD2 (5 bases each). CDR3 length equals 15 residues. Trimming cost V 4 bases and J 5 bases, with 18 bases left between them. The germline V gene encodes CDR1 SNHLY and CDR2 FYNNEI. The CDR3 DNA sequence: TGTGCCAGCAGTGCCGAGAGGGGTAGGGGCCACGAGCAGTACTTC. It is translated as CASSAERGRGHEQYF. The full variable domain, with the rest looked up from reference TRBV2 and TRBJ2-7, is EPEVTQTPSHQVTQMGQEVILRCVPISNHLYFYWYRQILGQKVEFLVSFYNNEISEKSEIFDDQFSVERPDGSNFTLKIRSTKLEDSAMYFCASSAERGRGHEQYFGPGTRLTVT.

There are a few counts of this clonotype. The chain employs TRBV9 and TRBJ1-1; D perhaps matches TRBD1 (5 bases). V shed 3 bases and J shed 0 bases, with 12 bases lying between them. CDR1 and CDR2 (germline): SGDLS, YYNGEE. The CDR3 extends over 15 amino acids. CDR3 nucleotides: TGTGCCAGCAGCGCCGGGGACGGGATGAACACTGAAGCTTTCTTT. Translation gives CASSAGDGMNTEAFF.

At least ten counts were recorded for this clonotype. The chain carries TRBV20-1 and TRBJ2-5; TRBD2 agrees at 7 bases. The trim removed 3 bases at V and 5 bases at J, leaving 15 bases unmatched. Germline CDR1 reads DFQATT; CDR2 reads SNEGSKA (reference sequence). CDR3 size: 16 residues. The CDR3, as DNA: TGCAGTGCTAGGGGGCTAGCGGTCGGGAGAGAGGAGACCCAGTACTTC. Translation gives CSARGLAVGREETQYF.

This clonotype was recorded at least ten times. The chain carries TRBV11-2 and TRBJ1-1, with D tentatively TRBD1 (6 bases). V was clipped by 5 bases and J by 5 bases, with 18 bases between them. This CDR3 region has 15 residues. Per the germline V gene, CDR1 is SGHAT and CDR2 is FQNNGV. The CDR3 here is CASSPTGSGGTEAFF. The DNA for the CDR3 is TGTGCCAGCAGCCCCACAGGGTCCGGGGGGACTGAAGCTTTCTTT.

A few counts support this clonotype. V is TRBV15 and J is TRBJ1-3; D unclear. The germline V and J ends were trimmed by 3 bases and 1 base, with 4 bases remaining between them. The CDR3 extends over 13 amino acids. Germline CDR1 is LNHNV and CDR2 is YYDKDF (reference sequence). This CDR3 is CATSRGSGNTIYF. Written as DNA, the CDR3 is TGTGCCACCAGCAGGGGGTCTGGAAACACCATATATTTT.

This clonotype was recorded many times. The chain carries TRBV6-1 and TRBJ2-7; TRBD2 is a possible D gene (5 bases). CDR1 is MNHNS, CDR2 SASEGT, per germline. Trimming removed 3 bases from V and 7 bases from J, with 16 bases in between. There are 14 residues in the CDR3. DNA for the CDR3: TGTGCCAGCAGTGACCGGACTGGAACGGGGGAGCAGTACTTC. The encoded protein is CASSDRTGTGEQYF.

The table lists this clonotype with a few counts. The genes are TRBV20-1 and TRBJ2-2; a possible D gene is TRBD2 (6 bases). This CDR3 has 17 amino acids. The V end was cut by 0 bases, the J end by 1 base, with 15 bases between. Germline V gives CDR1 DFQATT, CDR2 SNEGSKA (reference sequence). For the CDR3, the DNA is TGCAGTGCTAGAGATTTCGCGGGATCAGTGAACACCGGGGAGCTGTTTTTT. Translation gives CSARDFAGSVNTGELFF.

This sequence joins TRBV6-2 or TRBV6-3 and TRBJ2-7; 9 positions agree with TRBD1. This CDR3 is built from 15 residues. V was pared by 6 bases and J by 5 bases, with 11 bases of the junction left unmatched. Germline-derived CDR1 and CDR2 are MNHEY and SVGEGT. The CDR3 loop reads CASSHPRDRVDEQYF. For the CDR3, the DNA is TGTGCCAGCAGCCACCCCCGGGACAGGGTGGACGAGCAGTACTTC.

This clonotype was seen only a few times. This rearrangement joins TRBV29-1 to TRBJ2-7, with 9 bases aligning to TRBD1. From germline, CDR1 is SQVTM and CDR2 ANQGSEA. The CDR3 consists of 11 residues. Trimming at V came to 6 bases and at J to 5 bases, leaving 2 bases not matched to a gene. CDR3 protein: CSVGQGHEQYF. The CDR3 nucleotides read TGCAGCGTGGGACAGGGCCACGAGCAGTACTTC.

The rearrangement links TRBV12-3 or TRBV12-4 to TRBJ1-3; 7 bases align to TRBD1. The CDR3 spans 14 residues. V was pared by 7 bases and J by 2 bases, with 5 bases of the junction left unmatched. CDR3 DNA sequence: TGTGCCAGCACACCGACAGGGACTGGAAACACCATATATTTT. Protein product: CASTPTGTGNTIYF.

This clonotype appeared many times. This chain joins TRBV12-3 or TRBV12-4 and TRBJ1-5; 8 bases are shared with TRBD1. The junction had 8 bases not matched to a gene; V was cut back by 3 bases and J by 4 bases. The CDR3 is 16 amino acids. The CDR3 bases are TGTGCCAGCAGTTTCGGGCAGGGGGCCCTGAATCAGCCCCAGCATTTT. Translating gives CASSFGQGALNQPQHF.

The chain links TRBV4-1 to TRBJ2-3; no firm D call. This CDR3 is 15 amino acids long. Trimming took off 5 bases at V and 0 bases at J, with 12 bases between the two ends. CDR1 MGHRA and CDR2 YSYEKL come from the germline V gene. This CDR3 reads CASSFTILSTDTQYF. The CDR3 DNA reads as TGCGCCAGCAGCTTTACGATACTTAGCACAGATACGCAGTATTTT.

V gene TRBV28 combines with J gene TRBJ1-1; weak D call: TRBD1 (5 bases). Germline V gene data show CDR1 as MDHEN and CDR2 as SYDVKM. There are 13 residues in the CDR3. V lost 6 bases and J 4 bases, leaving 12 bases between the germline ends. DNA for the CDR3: TGTGCCAGCAGAAGGGGCTGGGGCACTGAAGCTTTCTTT. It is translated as CASRRGWGTEAFF.

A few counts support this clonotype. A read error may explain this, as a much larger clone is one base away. The CDR3 region has the DNA TGTGCCAGCAGTCCAGAGCGGGAGGGGATTAAAAACGTTCAGTACTTC. Translating gives CASSPEREGIKNVQYF. The genes are TRBV12-3 or TRBV12-4 and TRBJ2-4; 10 positions match TRBD2. This CDR3 has 16 amino acids.

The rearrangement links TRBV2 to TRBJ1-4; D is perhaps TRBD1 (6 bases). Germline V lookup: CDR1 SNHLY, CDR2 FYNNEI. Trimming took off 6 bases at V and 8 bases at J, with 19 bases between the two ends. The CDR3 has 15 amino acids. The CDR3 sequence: CASSGLGGFQEKLFF. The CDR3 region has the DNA TGTGCCAGCAGCGGCCTAGGGGGTTTTCAGGAAAAACTGTTTTTT.

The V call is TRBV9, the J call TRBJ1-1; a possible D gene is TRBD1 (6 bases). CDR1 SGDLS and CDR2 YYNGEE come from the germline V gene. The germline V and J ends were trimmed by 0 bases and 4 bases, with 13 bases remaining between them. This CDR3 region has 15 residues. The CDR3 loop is CASSVGGTLSTEAFF. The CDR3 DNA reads TGTGCCAGCAGCGTAGGAGGGACACTGAGCACTGAAGCTTTCTTT.

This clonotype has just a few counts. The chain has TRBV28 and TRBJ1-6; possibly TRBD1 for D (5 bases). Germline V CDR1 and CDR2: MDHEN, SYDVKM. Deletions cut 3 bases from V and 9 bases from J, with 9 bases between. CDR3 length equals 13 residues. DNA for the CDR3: TGTGCCAGCAGTTTCTCAAGGGGTTCACCCCTCCACTTT. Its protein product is CASSFSRGSPLHF.

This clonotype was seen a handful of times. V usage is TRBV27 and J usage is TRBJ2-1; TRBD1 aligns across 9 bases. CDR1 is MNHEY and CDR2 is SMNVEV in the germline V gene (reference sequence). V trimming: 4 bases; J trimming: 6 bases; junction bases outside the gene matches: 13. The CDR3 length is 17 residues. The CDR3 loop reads CASSSHVGQGSTNEQFF. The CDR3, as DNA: TGTGCCAGCAGTTCCCATGTGGGACAGGGATCCACCAATGAGCAGTTCTTC.

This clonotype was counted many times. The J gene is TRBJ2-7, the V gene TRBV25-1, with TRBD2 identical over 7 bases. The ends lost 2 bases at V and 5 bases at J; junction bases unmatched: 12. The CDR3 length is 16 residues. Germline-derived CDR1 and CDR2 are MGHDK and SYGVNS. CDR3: CASSEGGAGAHHEQYF. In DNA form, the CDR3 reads TGTGCCAGCAGTGAAGGTGGGGCGGGAGCCCACCACGAGCAGTACTTC.